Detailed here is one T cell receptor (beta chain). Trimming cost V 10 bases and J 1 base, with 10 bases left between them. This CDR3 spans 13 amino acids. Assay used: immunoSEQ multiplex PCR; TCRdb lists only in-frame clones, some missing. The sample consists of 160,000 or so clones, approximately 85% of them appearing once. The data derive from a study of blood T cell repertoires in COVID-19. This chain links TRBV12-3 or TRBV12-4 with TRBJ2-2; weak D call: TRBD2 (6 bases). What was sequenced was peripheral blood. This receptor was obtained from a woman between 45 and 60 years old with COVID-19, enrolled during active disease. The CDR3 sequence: CATMRGNTGELFF. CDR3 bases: TGTGCCACCATGCGGGGGAACACCGGGGAGCTGTTTTTT.